What follows are 14 T cell receptor beta chains derived from one specimen sequenced in a study of blood T cell repertoires in COVID-19. Profiled with immunoSEQ multiplex PCR; TCRdb holds only in-frame clones, not every one. The table records a few hundred thousand clones, 85% to 90% of them present only once. Specimen: PBMCs or T cells enriched from blood (not recorded which). The origin of the receptors is a woman younger than 45 who had recovered from COVID-19.

Regarding this clone: One end of the junction fails to match germline, which may point to a read error. The chain couples TRBV3-1 (or the pseudogene TRBV3-2) to TRBJ1-6; tentatively, D is TRBD1 (6 bases). The CDR3 contains 15 residues. CDR1 and CDR2 (germline): LGHDT, YNNKEL (reference sequence). The CDR3 sequence: CASSQVDSGDSPLHF. In DNA form, the CDR3 reads TGTGCCAGCAGTCAAGTGGACAGTGGGGATTCACCCCTCCACTTT.

The V gene is TRBV10-3, the J gene TRBJ1-5; D call uncertain. Trimming took 2 bases from V and 5 from J, leaving 10 bases between them. Looked up from germline, CDR1 is ENHRY and CDR2 is SYGVKD. This CDR3 contains 14 residues. The CDR3 DNA reads TGTGCCATCAGTGAGGGGCGGGGTGATCAGCCCCAGCATTTT. Its protein is CAISEGRGDQPQHF.

The chain carries TRBV28 and TRBJ2-7; TRBD2 matches 10 bases. The germline V gene has CDR1 MDHEN and CDR2 SYDVKM. The CDR3 contains 18 residues. J was trimmed by 1 base and V by 3 bases; bases with no gene match: 12. Here the CDR3 reads CASSFFRTSGDRSYEQYF. The DNA of the CDR3 is TGTGCCAGCAGTTTTTTCCGGACTAGCGGAGATCGATCCTACGAGCAGTACTTC.

V is TRBV5-8 and J is TRBJ1-2; 11 bases are a match to TRBD1. The V segment lost 4 bases and the J segment 4 bases; nucleotides outside the gene matches: 6. Looked up from germline, CDR1 is SGHTS and CDR2 is YDEGEE. CDR3 length: 15 amino acids. CDR3 loop: CASSPGQGAVYGYTF. DNA for the CDR3: TGTGCCAGCAGCCCTGGACAGGGGGCCGTCTATGGCTACACCTTC.

The chain recombines TRBV6-2 or TRBV6-3 with TRBJ1-3; D unresolved. V dropped 5 bases and J dropped 0 bases, with 11 bases sitting between them. Germline V gene sequence: CDR1 MNHEY, CDR2 SVGEGT. CDR3 size: 15 residues. The CDR3 bases are TGTGCCAGCAGTAGCGGATGGAGCTCTGGAAACACCATATATTTT. It encodes CASSSGWSSGNTIYF.

The chain employs TRBV6-5 and TRBJ1-2, with D possibly matching TRBD1 (6 bases). The length of the CDR3 is 13 residues. Germline CDR1 MNHEY, CDR2 SVGAGI. V lost 2 bases and J 2 bases, leaving 6 bases between the germline ends. CDR3 DNA sequence: TGTGCCAGCAGTTACGGGACAAACTATGGCTACACCTTC. Translation: CASSYGTNYGYTF.

The chain employs TRBV29-1 and TRBJ2-7, with 10 positions matching TRBD1. With V trimmed by 3 bases and J by 5 bases, 10 bases remained unmatched. The CDR3 is 15 residues long. The germline V gene has CDR1 SQVTM and CDR2 ANQGSEA. Written as DNA, the CDR3 is TGCAGCGTTGAGGGAAGACAGGGGGCTATCAACGAGCAGTACTTC. Residues: CSVEGRQGAINEQYF.

The chain is built from TRBV7-9 and TRBJ1-1, with a weak D call TRBD1 (6 bases). This CDR3 is 17 amino acids long. The V end was cut by 4 bases, the J end by 1 base, with 19 bases between. CDR1 is SEHNR and CDR2 is FQNEAQ in the germline V gene (reference sequence). CDR3 DNA sequence: TGTGCCAGCAGCTCCCTTAGGGGGGGGCGAACGAACACTGAAGCTTTCTTT. As protein: CASSSLRGGRTNTEAFF. Variable domain in full (rest from reference TRBV7-9 and TRBJ1-1): DTGVSQNPRHKITKRGQNVTFRCDPISEHNRLYWYRQTLGQGPEFLTYFQNEAQLEKSRLLSDRFSAERPKGSFSTLEIQRTEQGDSAMYLCASSSLRGGRTNTEAFFGQGTRLTVV.

This clone was found once. V gene TRBV4-2 combines with J gene TRBJ2-7, with D hard to call. Germline V lookup: CDR1 LGHNA, CDR2 YNFKEQ. The CDR3 has 15 amino acids. Deletions cut 1 base from V and 5 bases from J, with 15 bases between. The CDR3 is CASSQGLSVQDEQYF. The CDR3 coding sequence is TGTGCCAGCAGCCAAGGCTTATCGGTTCAGGACGAGCAGTACTTC.

This chain joins TRBV4-1 and TRBJ2-7; 11 bases match TRBD2. Looked up from germline, CDR1 is MGHRA and CDR2 is YSYEKL. The CDR3 runs 15 residues. Unmatched junction bases numbered 7, after V lost 4 bases and J lost 5 bases. CDR3 amino acids: CASSLGSGRAHEQYF. In DNA, the CDR3 is TGCGCCAGCAGCCTCGGTAGCGGGAGGGCCCACGAGCAGTACTTC.

Only one count was recorded for this clone. This sequence joins TRBV7-2 and TRBJ2-3; 8 positions match TRBD2. This CDR3 has 16 residues. Germline V gene lookup returns CDR1 SGHTA and CDR2 FQGNSA. V shed 0 bases and J 6 bases; nucleotides not matched to a gene: 8. The DNA for the CDR3 is TGTGCCAGCAGCTTAGCAGGAGCGGGAGATTGGGATACGCAGTATTTT. The encoded protein is CASSLAGAGDWDTQYF.

This chain connects TRBV4-1 to TRBJ1-1, with D perhaps TRBD1 (6 bases). The germline CDR1 and CDR2 sequences are MGHRA and YSYEKL. The CDR3 runs to 13 residues. The germline V and J ends were trimmed by 6 bases and 7 bases, with 15 bases remaining between them. The CDR3 DNA sequence: TGCGCCAGCAGTCAGAACAGGGCTGGTGAAGCTTTCTTT. Amino acids: CASSQNRAGEAFF.

Turning to this clone: Germline is not matched at one junction end, which may reflect a read error. The rearrangement joins TRBV7-7 to TRBJ2-2; the match to TRBD1 covers 8 bases. Germline assignment: CDR1 SSHAT and CDR2 FNYEAQ (reference sequence). The CDR3 spans 14 residues. DNA of the CDR3: TGTGCTAGCAGCTCGACAGGGGACACCGGGGAGCTGTTTTTT. It specifies CASSSTGDTGELFF.

V and J are TRBV5-1 and TRBJ2-3; TRBD2 matches at 11 bases. J lost 2 bases, V lost 4 bases, and 12 bases had no gene match. Germline CDR1 and CDR2: SGHRS and YFSETQ. This CDR3 spans 18 amino acids. Here the CDR3 reads CASSNTGGGLAATDTQYF. CDR3 DNA: TGCGCCAGCAGCAACACCGGAGGGGGACTAGCGGCCACAGATACGCAGTATTTT. Based on the CDR3 plus reference TRBV5-1 and TRBJ2-3, the full variable domain is KAGVTQTPRYLIKTRGQQVTLSCSPISGHRSVSWYQQTPGQGLQFLFEYFSETQRNKGNFPGRFSGRQFSNSRSEMNVSTLELGDSALYLCASSNTGGGLAATDTQYFGPGTRLTVL.